These T cell receptor beta chains were read from a single sample in a study of control samples from healthy donors and cancer patients. Repertoires were generated with immunoSEQ multiplex PCR, while TCRdb's copy carries only in-frame clones and drops some. The data contain tens of thousands of clones, under 95% of them singletons. Material: PBMCs. The receptors originated from a man aged 35 to 55 with colorectal cancer. CDR3s include the opening cysteine and the closing phenylalanine or tryptophan. The D gene is left open where the match is weak. Not all rows give a size; the values are once, few, many and, for expanded clones, a class.

length	size	V	D	J	DNA	CDR3
18	-	TRBV3-1/TRBV3-2	TRBD1	TRBJ2-5	TGTGCCAGCAGCCGGGTGATTCAGGGGGCCCCCGTTGAAGAGACCCAGTACTTC	CASSRVIQGAPVEETQYF
12	-	TRBV12-3/TRBV12-4	-	TRBJ1-1	TGTGCCAGCCAACAGGTGAACACTGAAGCTTTCTTT	CASQQVNTEAFF
15	-	TRBV5-1	TRBD1	TRBJ1-1	TGCGCCAGCAGCTCGGCGACAGGGGGAGGTACTGAAGCTTTCTTT	CASSSATGGGTEAFF
15	-	TRBV18	TRBD1	TRBJ1-2	TGTGCCAGCCTCCAGGGGGGAGCCCTTAACTATGGCTACACCTTC	CASLQGGALNYGYTF
15	-	TRBV7-9	-	TRBJ2-3	TGTGCCAGCAGCTTAACCGACAGAGGCACAGATACGCAGTATTTT	CASSLTDRGTDTQYF
15	-	TRBV14	TRBD1	TRBJ2-1	TGTGCCAGCAGCCATACCGGGACAGGGAACAATGAGCAGTTCTTC	CASSHTGTGNNEQFF
16	-	TRBV6-5	-	TRBJ1-6	TGTGCCAGCAGTTACTCGCGGCAGGCCATGAATTCACCCCTCCACTTT	CASSYSRQAMNSPLHF
17	-	TRBV9	-	TRBJ1-6	TGTGCCAGCAGCGTGGGGACGGTGAGCTCCTATAATTCACCCCTCCACTTT	CASSVGTVSSYNSPLHF
16	-	TRBV7-9	TRBD2	TRBJ2-2	TGTGCCAGCATCCCTAGCGGGGGGACGAACACCGGGGAGCTGTTTTTT	CASIPSGGTNTGELFF
14	-	TRBV5-4	-	TRBJ2-2	TGTGCCAGCAGTCCCGGGACAATTAACGGGGAGCTGTTTTTT	CASSPGTINGELFF
12	-	TRBV3-1/TRBV3-2	-	TRBJ1-1	TGTGCCAGCAGCCAAAGGGACACTGAAGCTTTCTTT	CASSQRDTEAFF
14	-	TRBV5-4	-	TRBJ2-7	TGTGCCAGCAGCTCGGGTGGAATCGGGAACGAGCAGTACTTC	CASSSGGIGNEQYF
15	-	TRBV5-5	-	TRBJ1-2	TGTGCCAGCAGCTTGGATTTGACGGTTGCCTATGGCTACACCTTC	CASSLDLTVAYGYTF
15	-	TRBV19	TRBD1	TRBJ1-2	TGTGCCAGTAGTAACCCGGGACAGGACCTCTATGGCTACACCTTC	CASSNPGQDLYGYTF
16	-	TRBV2	-	TRBJ1-3	TGTGCCAGCAGTGAGTTGGGGGGAAACTCTGGAAACACCATATATTTT	CASSELGGNSGNTIYF
21	-	TRBV5-1	TRBD1	TRBJ2-3	TGCGCCAGCAGCTATGAACCCCGGGACAGGATTCACAAAATAGAGTTTGTTATGCAGTATTTT	CASSYEPRDRIHKIEFVMQYF
12	-	TRBV19	-	TRBJ1-2	TGTGCCAGTAGTGATCAGGGCCAGGGCTACACCTTC	CASSDQGQGYTF
13	-	TRBV5-6	-	TRBJ1-1	TGTGCCAGCAGCTTGATGAGGAGAACTGAAGCTTTCTTT	CASSLMRRTEAFF
14	-	TRBV6-1	-	TRBJ1-1	TGTGCCAGCAGTGAAGAGCGCTTTCGGGGGGGAGCTTTCTTT	CASSEERFRGGAFF
11	-	TRBV18	-	TRBJ2-5	TGTGCCAGCTCAACTCAAGAGACCCAGTACTTC	CASSTQETQYF
14	-	TRBV30	-	TRBJ1-1	TGTGCCTGGGCGGACAGATGGGGCGACACTGAAGCTTTCTTT	CAWADRWGDTEAFF
14	once	TRBV30	TRBD1	TRBJ1-4	TGTGCCTGGAAAATTGGACAGGGGAATGAAAAACTGTTTTTT	CAWKIGQGNEKLFF
14	-	TRBV18	-	TRBJ2-2	TGTGCCAGCTCAGCAACAGGGTCCACCGGGGAGCTGTTTTTT	CASSATGSTGELFF
12	-	TRBV5-1	-	TRBJ1-1	TGCGCCAGTAAGGACAGGAACACTGAAGCTTTCTTT	CASKDRNTEAFF
15	-	TRBV6-5	-	TRBJ2-5	TGTGCCAGCAGTTACGGGACTGCCCGTGGAGAGACCCAGTACTTC	CASSYGTARGETQYF
12	-	TRBV2	TRBD1	TRBJ1-2	TGTGCCAGCATCACCGACAGGGGTGGCTACACCTTC	CASITDRGGYTF
14	-	TRBV18	-	TRBJ1-1	TGTGCCAGCTCACCGTGGCAGGGGAACACTGAAGCTTTCTTT	CASSPWQGNTEAFF
17	-	TRBV18	-	TRBJ2-2	TGTGCCAGCTCACCACCTTACGGGGGCGAAAACACCGGGGAGCTGTTTTTT	CASSPPYGGENTGELFF
15	once	TRBV6-1	TRBD1	TRBJ2-7	TGTGCCAGCAGTGAAGTATACAGGGGGCAATACGAGCAGTACTTC	CASSEVYRGQYEQYF
14	once	TRBV7-9	TRBD2	TRBJ2-1	TGTGCCAGCAGCACAGGACTAGCCTCCACAGAGCAGTTCTTC	CASSTGLASTEQFF
18	-	TRBV2	TRBD1	TRBJ1-5	TGTGCCAGCAGTGCAACGACAGGGAATTCTAATAGCAATCAGCCCCAGCATTTT	CASSATTGNSNSNQPQHF
14	-	TRBV4-1	-	TRBJ2-3	TGCGCCAGCAGCCAAGTCGGGGGTGCAGATACGCAGTATTTT	CASSQVGGADTQYF
13	-	TRBV10-3	TRBD1	TRBJ1-1	TGTGCCATCCGACAGGGGGCAACAACTGAAGCTTTCTTT	CAIRQGATTEAFF
15	-	TRBV18	-	TRBJ1-4	TGTGCCAGCTCAGGGGTCAGAGCAACTAATGAAAAACTGTTTTTT	CASSGVRATNEKLFF
13	-	TRBV7-8	-	TRBJ2-7	TGTGCCAGCAGCTATAGTTTAGGGGCCGAGCAGTACTTC	CASSYSLGAEQYF
15	-	TRBV6-5	-	TRBJ1-5	TGTGCCAGCAGCCACGAGGGGGGTCCGAATCAGCCCCAGCATTTT	CASSHEGGPNQPQHF
13	-	TRBV6-6	-	TRBJ1-1	TGTGCCAGCAGTTACTCGTACGGGGTTGAAGCTTTCTTT	CASSYSYGVEAFF
16	-	TRBV5-1	-	TRBJ2-2	TGCGCCAGCAGCTTGGGGGTCAGGGGAAACACCGGGGAGCTGTTTTTT	CASSLGVRGNTGELFF
15	-	TRBV7-2	TRBD1	TRBJ1-5	TGTGCCAGCAGCTTGGTCTCAGGGGGGGTTCAGCCCCAGCATTTT	CASSLVSGGVQPQHF
16	-	TRBV7-3	-	TRBJ1-2	TGTGCCAGCAGCCCCAATCCACAGGGCTATTACGTTGGCTACACCTTC	CASSPNPQGYYVGYTF
13	-	TRBV7-9	TRBD1	TRBJ1-2	TGTGCCAGCAGCTTAGAGGGACAGGGGCGCTACACCTTC	CASSLEGQGRYTF
15	-	TRBV5-1	-	TRBJ2-1	TGCGCCAGCAGACCCGACGCAAGCTCCTACAATGAGCAGTTCTTC	CASRPDASSYNEQFF
15	-	TRBV6-5	-	TRBJ2-3	TGTGCCAGCAGTTACGGGTTCGGGGAGACAGATACGCAGTATTTT	CASSYGFGETDTQYF
11	-	TRBV2	-	TRBJ1-2	TGTGCCATCCTCAGTCCTTATGGCTACACCTTC	CAILSPYGYTF
15	-	TRBV19	-	TRBJ1-6	TGTGCCAGTAGTATTGTGGGACCGCAGAATTCACCCCTCCACTTT	CASSIVGPQNSPLHF
15	-	TRBV24-1	TRBD1	TRBJ1-2	TGTGCCACCTCCCCAGACCGGACAGGGTATTATGGCTACACCTTC	CATSPDRTGYYGYTF
16	-	TRBV7-2	-	TRBJ2-5	TGTGCCAGCAGCTTACAGGGTATGGGGCTTAGTGTAGCCCAGTACTTC	CASSLQGMGLSVAQYF